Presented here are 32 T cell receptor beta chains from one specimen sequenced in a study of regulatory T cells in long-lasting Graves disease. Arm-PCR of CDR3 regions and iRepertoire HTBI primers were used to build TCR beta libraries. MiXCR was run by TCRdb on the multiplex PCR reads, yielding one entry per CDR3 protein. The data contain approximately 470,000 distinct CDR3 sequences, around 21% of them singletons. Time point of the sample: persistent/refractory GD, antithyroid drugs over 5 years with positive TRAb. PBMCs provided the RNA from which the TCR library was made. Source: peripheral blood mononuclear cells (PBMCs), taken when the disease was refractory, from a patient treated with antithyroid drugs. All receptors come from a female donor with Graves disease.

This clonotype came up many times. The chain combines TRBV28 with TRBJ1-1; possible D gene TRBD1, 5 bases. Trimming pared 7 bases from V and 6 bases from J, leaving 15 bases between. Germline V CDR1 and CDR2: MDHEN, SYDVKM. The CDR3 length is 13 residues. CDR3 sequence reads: CASTGHSGSEAFF. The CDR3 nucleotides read TGTGCCAGCACAGGACACAGTGGGTCTGAAGCTTTCTTT.

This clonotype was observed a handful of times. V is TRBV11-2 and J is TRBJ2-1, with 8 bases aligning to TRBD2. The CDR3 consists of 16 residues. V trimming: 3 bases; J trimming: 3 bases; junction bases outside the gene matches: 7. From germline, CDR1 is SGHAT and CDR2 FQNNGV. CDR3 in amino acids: CASSLGSGRLYNEQFF. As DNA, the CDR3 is TGTGCCAGCAGCTTGGGAAGCGGGAGACTCTACAATGAGCAGTTCTTC.

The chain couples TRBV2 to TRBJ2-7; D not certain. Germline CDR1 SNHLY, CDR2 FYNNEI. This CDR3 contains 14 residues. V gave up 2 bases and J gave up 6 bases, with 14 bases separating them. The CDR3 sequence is CASSELRHPPEQYF. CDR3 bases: TGTGCCAGCAGTGAACTAAGACACCCCCCCGAGCAGTACTTC.

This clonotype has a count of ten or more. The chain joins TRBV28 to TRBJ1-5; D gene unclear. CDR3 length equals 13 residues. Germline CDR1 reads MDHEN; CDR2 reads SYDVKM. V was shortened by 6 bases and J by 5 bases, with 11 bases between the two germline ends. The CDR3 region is CASSPKDDQPQHF. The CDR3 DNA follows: TGTGCCAGCAGCCCCAAGGACGATCAGCCCCAGCATTTT.

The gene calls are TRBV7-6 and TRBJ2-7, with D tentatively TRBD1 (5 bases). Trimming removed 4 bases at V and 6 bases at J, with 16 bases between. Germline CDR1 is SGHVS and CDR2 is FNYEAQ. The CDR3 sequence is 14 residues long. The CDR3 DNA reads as TGTGCCAGCAGCTACGGCCAGGGCGTGGGCGAGCAGTACTTC. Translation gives CASSYGQGVGEQYF. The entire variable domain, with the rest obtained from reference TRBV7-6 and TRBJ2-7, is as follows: GAGVSQSPRYKVTKRGQDVALRCDPISGHVSLYWYRQALGQGPEFLTYFNYEAQQDKSGLPNDRFSAERPEGSISTLTIQRTEQRDSAMYRCASSYGQGVGEQYFGPGTRLTVT.

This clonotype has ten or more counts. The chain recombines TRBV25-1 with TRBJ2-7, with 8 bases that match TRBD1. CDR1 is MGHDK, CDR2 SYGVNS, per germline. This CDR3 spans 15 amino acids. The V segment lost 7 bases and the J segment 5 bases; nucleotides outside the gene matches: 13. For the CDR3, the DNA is TGTGCCAGCATCTCAGGGGGACAGGCCCCCCACGAGCAGTACTTC. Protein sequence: CASISGGQAPHEQYF.

The CDR3 nucleotides are TGTGCCAGCAGCACCAATGAGCAGTTCTTC. This codes for CASSTNEQFF. The J gene is TRBJ2-1, the V gene TRBV28; unclear D gene. With 6 bases removed from V and 6 bases from J, the gap between germline ends came to 3 bases. Germline V gene data show CDR1 as MDHEN and CDR2 as SYDVKM. This CDR3 comprises 10 residues.

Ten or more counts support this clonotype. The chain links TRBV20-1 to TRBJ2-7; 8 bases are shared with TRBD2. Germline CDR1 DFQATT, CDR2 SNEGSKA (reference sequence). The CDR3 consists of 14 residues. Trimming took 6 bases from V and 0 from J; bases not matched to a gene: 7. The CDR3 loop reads CSASGTSLSYEQYF. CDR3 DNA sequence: TGCAGTGCCAGCGGGACTAGTCTCTCCTACGAGCAGTACTTC.

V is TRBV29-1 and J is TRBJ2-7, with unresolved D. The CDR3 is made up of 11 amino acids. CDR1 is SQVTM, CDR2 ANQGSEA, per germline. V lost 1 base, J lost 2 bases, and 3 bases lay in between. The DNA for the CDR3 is TGCAGCGTTGAAGGGGCCTACGAGCAGTACTTC. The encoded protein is CSVEGAYEQYF.

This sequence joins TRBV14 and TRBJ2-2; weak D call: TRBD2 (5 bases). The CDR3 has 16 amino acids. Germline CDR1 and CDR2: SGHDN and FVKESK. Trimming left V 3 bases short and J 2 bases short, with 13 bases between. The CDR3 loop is CASSHPRLPNTGELFF. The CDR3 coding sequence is TGTGCCAGCAGCCACCCCCGACTACCTAACACCGGGGAGCTGTTTTTT.

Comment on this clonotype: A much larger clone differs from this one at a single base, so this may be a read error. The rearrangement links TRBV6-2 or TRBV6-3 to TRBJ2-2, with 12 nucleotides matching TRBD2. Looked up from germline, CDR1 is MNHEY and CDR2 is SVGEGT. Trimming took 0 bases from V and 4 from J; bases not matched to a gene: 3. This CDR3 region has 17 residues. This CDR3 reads CASSYSGLAGSTGELFF. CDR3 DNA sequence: TGTGCCAGCAGTTACTCCGGACTAGCGGGGAGCACCGGGGAGCTGTTTTTT.

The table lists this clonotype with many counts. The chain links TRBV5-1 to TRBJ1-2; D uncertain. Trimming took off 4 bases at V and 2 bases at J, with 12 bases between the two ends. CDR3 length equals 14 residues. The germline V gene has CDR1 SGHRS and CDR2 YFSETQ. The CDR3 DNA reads TGCGCCAGCAGCCCCCTCCGCAGGAACTATGGCTACACCTTC. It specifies CASSPLRRNYGYTF.

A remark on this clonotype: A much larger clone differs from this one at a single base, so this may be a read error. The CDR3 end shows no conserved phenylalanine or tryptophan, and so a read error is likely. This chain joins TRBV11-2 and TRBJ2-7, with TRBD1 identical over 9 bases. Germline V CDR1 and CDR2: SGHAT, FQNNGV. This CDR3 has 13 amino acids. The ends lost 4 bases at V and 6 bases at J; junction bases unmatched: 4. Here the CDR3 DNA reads TGTGCCAGCAGCTCGGGACAGGGCTCCGAGCAGTACCTC. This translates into CASSSGQGSEQYL.

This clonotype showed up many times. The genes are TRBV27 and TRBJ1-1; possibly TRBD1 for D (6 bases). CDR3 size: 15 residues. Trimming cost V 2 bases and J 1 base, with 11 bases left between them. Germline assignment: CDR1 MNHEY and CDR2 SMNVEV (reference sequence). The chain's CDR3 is CASSLAGTPNTEAFF. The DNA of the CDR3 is TGTGCCAGCAGTTTAGCCGGGACACCGAACACTGAAGCTTTCTTT.

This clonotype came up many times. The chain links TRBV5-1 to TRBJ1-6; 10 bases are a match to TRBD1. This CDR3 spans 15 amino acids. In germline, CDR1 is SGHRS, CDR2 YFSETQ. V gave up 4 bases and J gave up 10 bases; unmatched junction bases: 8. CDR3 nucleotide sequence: TGCGCCAGCAGCCCGACGGACAGGGGGGGATCACCCCTCCACTTT. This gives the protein CASSPTDRGGSPLHF.

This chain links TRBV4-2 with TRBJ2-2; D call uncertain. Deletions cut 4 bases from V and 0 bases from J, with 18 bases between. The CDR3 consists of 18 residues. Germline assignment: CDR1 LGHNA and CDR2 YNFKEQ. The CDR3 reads CASSLNQAAAANTGELFF. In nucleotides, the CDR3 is TGTGCCAGCAGCCTCAACCAGGCGGCGGCCGCGAACACCGGGGAGCTGTTTTTT.

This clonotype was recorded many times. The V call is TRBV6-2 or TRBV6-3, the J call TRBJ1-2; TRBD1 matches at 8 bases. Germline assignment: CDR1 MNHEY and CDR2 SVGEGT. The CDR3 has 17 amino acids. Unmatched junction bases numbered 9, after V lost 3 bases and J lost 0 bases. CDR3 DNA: TGTGCCAGCAGTTATCGCGGCTGGACAGGGACTAACTATGGCTACACCTTC. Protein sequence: CASSYRGWTGTNYGYTF.

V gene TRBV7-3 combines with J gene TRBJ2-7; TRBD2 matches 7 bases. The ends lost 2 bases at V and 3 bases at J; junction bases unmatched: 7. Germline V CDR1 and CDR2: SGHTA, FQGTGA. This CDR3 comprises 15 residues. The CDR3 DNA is TGTGCCAGCAGCTTAGCTGGCGGGAGCATCTACGAGCAGTACTTC. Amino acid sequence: CASSLAGGSIYEQYF.

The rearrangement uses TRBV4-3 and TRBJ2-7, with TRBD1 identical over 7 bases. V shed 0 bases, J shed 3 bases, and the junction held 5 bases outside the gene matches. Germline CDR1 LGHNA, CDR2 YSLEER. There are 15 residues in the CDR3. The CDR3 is CASSQDLGGGYEQYF. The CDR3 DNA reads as TGCGCCAGCAGCCAAGATCTAGGGGGCGGCTACGAGCAGTACTTC.

CDR3 residues: CASSLGDRVFGYTF. As DNA, the CDR3 is TGCGCCAGCAGCTTGGGGGACAGGGTCTTTGGCTACACCTTC. V is TRBV5-1 and J is TRBJ1-2; 9 bases agree with TRBD1. The ends lost 0 bases at V and 7 bases at J; junction bases unmatched: 4. The germline V gene encodes CDR1 SGHRS and CDR2 YFSETQ. The CDR3 sequence is 14 residues long.

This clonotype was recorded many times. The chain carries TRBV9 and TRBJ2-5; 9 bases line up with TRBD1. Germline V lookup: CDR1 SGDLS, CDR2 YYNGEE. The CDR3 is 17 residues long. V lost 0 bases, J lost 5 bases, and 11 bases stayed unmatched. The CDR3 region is CASSVGLLQGAMETQYF. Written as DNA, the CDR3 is TGTGCCAGCAGCGTAGGCCTACTACAGGGGGCGATGGAGACCCAGTACTTC.

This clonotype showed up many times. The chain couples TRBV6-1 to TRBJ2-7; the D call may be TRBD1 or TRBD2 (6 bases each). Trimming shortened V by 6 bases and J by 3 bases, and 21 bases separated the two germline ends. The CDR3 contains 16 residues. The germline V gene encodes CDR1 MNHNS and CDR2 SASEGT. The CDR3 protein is CASRTWGATRGYEQYF. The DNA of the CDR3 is TGTGCCAGCAGAACATGGGGGGCGACCCGAGGCTACGAGCAGTACTTC.

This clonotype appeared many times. CDR3 protein: CAQRRDVNQPQHF. CDR3 in DNA: TGTGCCCAGCGGAGGGATGTGAATCAGCCCCAGCATTTT. V is TRBV2 and J is TRBJ1-5, with D hard to call. Trimming took 11 bases from V and 4 from J, leaving 15 bases between them. CDR1 SNHLY and CDR2 FYNNEI come from the germline V gene. The CDR3 is made up of 13 amino acids.

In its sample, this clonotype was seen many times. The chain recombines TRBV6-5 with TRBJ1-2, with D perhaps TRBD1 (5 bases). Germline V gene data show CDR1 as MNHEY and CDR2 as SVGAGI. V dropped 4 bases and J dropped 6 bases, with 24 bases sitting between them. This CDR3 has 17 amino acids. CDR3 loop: CASSSAGSRGKTHGYTF. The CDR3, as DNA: TGTGCCAGCAGTTCAGCAGGGAGTCGGGGGAAGACACATGGCTACACCTTC.

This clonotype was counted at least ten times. CDR3 loop: CASSFFTAGNTGELFF. CDR3 nucleotide sequence: TGTGCCAGCAGTTTTTTTACGGCAGGCAACACCGGGGAGCTGTTTTTT. V usage is TRBV28 and J usage is TRBJ2-2; D unresolved. CDR3 size: 16 residues. The V and J ends lost 3 bases and 2 bases respectively, with 13 bases between them. The V gene's germline CDR1 is MDHEN and CDR2 SYDVKM.

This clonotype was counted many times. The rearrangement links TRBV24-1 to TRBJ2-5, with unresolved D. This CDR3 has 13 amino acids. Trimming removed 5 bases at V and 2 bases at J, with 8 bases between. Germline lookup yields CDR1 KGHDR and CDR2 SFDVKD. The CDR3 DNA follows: TGTGCCACCAGTGGGCAGCTACAAGAGACCCAGTACTTC. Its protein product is CATSGQLQETQYF.

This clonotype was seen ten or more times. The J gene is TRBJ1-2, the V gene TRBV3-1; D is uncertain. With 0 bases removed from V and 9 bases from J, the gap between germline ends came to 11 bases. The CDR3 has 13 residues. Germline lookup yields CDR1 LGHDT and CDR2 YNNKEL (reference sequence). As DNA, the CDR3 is TGTGCCAGCAGCCAAGATATAGGCCAACGCTACACCTTC. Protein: CASSQDIGQRYTF.

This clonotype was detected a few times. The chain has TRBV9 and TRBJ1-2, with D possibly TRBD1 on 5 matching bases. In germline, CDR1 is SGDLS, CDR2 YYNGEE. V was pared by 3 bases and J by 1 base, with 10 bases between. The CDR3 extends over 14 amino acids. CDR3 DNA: TGTGCCAGCAGCGGATTCAGGGATAACTATGGCTACACCTTC. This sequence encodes CASSGFRDNYGYTF.

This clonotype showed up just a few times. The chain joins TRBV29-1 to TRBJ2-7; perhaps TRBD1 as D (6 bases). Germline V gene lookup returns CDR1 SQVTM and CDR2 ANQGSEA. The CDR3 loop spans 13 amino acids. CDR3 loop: CTVRETGSYEQYF. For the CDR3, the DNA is TGCACCGTCCGTGAGACAGGTTCTTACGAGCAGTACTTC.

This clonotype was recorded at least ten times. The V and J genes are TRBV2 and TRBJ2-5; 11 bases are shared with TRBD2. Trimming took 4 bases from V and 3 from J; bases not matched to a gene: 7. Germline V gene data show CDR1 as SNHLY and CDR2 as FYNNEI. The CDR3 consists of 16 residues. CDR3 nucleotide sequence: TGTGCCAGCAGTGCACCCGGGACTAGCGGAGAAGAGACCCAGTACTTC. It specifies CASSAPGTSGEETQYF.

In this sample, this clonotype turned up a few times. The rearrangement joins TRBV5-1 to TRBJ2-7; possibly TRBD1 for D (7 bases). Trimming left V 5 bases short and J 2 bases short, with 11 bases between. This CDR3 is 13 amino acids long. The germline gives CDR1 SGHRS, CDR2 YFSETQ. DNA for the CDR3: TGCGCCAGCAGGGCGGGACAGACCTACGAGCAGTACTTC. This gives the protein CASRAGQTYEQYF. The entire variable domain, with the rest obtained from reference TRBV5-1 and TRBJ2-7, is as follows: KAGVTQTPRYLIKTRGQQVTLSCSPISGHRSVSWYQQTPGQGLQFLFEYFSETQRNKGNFPGRFSGRQFSNSRSEMNVSTLELGDSALYLCASRAGQTYEQYFGPGTRLTVT.

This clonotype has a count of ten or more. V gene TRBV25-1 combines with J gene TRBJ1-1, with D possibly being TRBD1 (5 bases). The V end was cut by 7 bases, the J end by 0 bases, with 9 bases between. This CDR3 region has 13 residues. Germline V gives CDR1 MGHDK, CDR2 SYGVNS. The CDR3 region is CASTSGMNTEAFF. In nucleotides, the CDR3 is TGTGCCAGCACTTCAGGGATGAACACTGAAGCTTTCTTT.